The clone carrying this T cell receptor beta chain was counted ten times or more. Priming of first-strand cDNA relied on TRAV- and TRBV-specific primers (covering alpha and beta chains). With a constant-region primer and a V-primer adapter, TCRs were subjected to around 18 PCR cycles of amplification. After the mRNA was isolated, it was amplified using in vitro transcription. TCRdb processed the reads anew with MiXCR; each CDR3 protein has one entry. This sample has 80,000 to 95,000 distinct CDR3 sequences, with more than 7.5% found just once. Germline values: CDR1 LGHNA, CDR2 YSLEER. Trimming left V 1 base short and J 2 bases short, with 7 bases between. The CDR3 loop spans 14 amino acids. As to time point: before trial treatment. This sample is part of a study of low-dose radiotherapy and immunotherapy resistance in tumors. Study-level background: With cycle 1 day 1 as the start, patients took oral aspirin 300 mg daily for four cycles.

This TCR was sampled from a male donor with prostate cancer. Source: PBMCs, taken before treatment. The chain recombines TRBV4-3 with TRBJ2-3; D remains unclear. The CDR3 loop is CASSQARYTDTQYF. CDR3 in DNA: TGCGCCAGCAGCCAAGCTAGATACACAGATACGCAGTATTTT.